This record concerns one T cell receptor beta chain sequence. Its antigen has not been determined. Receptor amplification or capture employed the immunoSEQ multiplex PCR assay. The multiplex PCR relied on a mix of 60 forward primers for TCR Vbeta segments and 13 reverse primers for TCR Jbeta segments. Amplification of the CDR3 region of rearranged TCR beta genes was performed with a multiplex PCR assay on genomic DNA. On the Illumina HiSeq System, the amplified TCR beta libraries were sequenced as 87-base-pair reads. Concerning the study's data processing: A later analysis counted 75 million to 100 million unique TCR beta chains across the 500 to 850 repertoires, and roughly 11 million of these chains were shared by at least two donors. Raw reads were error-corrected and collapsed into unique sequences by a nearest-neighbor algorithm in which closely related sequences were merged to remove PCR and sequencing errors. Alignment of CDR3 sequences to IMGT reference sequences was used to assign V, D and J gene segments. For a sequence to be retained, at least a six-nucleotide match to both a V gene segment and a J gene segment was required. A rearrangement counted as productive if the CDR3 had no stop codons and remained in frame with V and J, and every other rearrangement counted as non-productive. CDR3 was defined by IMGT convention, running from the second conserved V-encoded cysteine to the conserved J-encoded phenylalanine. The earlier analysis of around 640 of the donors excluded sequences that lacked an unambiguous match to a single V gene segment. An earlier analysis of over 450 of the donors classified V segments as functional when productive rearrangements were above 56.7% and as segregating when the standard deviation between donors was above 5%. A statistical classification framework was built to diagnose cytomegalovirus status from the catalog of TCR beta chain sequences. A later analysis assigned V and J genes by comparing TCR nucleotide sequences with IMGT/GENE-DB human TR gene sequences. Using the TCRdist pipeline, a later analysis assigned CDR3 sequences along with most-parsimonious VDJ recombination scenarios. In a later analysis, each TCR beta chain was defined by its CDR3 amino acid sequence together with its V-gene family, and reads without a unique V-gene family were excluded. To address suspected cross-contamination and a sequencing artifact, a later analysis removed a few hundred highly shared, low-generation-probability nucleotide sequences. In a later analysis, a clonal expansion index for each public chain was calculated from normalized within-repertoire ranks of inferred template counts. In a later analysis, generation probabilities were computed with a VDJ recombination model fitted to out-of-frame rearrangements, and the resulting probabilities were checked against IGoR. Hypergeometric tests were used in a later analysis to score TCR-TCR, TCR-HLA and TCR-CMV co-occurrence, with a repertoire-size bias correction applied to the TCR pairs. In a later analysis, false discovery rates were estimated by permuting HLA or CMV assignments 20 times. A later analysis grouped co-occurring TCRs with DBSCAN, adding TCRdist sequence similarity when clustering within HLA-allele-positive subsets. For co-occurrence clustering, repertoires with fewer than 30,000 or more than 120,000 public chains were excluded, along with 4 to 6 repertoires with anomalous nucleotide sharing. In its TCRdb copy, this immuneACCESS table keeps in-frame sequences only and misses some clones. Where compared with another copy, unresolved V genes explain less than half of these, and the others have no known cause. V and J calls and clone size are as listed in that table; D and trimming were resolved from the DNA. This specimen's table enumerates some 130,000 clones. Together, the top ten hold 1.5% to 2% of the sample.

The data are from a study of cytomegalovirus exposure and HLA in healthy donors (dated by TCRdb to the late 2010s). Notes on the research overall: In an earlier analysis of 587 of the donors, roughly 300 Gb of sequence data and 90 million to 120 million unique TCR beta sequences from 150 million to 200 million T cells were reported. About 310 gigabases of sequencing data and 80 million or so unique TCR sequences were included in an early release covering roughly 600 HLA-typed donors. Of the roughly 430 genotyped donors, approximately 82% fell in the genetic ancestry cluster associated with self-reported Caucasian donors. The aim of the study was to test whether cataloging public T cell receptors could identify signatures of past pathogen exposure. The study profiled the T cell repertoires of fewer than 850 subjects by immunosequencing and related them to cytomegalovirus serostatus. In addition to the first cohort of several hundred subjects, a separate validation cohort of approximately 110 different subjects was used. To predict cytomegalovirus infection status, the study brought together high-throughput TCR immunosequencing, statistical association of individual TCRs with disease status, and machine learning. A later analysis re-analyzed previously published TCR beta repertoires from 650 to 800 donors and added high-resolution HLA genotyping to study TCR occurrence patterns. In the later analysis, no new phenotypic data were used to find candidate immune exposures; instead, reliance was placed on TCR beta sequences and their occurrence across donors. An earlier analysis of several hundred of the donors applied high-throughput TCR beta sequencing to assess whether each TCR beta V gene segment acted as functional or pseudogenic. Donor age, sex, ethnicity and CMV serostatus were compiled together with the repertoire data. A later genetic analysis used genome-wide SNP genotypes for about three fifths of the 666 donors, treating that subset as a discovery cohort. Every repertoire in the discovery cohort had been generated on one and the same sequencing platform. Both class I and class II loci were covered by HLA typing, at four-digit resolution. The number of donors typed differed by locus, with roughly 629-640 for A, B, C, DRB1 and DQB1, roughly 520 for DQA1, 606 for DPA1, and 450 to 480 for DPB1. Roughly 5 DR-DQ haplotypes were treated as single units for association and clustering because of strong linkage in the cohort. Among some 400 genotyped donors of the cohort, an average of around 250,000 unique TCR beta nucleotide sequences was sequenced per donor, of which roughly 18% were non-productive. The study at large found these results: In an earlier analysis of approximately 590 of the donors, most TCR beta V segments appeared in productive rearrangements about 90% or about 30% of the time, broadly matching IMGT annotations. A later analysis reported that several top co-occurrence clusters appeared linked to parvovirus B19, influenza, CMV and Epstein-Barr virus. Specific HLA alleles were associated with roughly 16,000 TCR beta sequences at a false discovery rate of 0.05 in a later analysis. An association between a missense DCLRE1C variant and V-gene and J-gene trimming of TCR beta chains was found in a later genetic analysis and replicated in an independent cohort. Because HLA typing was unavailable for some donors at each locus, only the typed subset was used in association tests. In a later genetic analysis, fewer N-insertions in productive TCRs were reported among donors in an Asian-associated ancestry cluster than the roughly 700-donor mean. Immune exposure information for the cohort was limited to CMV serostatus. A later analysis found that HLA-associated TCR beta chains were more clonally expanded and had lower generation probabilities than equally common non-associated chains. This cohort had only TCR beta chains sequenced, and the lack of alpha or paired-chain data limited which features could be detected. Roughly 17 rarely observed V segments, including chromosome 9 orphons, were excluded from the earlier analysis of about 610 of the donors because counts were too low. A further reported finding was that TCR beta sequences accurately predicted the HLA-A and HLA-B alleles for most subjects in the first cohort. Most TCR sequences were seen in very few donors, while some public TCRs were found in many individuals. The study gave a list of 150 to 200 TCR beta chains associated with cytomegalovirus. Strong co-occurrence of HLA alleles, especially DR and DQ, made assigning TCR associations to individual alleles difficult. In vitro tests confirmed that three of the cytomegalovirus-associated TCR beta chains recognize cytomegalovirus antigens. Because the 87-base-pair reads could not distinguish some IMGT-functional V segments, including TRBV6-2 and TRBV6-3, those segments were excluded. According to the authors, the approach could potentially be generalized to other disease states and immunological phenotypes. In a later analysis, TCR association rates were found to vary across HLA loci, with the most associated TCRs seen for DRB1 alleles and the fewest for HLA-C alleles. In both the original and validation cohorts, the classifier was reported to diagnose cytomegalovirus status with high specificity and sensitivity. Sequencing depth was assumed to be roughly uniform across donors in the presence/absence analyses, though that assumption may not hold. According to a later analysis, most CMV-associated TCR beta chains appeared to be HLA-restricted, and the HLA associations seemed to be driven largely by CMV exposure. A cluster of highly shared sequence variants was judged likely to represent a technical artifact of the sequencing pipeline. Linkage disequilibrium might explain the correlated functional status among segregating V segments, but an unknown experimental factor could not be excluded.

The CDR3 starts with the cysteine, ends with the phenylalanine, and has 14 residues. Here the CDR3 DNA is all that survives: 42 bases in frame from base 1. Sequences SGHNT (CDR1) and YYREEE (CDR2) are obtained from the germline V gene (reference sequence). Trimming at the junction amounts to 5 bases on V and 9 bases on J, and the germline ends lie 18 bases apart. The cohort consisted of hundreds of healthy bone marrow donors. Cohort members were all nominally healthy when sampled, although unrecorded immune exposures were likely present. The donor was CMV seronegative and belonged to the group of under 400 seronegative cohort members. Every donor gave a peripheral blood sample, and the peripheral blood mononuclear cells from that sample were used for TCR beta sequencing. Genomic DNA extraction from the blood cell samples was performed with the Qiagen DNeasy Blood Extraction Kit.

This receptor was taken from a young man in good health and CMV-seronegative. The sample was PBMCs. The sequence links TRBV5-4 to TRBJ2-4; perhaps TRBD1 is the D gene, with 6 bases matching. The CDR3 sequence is CASRLDTGRGIQYF. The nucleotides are TGTGCCAGCAGGCTTGATACAGGGAGAGGCATTCAGTACTTC.